This TCR beta chain came from a study of lymphopenia after photon versus proton radiotherapy. About this clone: The same CDR3 is also encoded by other DNA sequences in this sample.

Here immunoSEQ multiplex PCR was the method, and the copy in TCRdb shows in-frame clones only, minus some. Of some 170,000 clones in the sample, 75% to 90% were seen once. Trimming removed 0 bases from V and 3 bases from J, with 14 bases in between. Germline CDR1 is SGHRS and CDR2 is YFSETQ. The CDR3 spans 16 residues. The source of this sequence is a man in his forties or fifties with gastric cancer. The input for sequencing was peripheral blood, taken from a patient treated with photon-based radiotherapy. V is TRBV5-1 and J is TRBJ2-3; either TRBD1 or TRBD2 may fit D (6 bases each). CDR3 DNA sequence: TGCGCCAGCAGCTTGGAAGGGGGGAGGTCAACAGATACGCAGTATTTT. It is translated as CASSLEGGRSTDTQYF.